The 20 T cell receptor beta chains presented below share a single source sample, sequenced in a study of blood T cell repertoires in COVID-19. Data came from immunoSEQ multiplex PCR; TCRdb stores just in-frame clones and leaves some out. The sample holds 21,000 or so clones, roughly 84% seen once. Sequenced sample: peripheral blood. These TCRs come from a human donor in a cohort sampled during active COVID-19. The donor label of this sample is uncertain.

The J gene is TRBJ1-1, the V gene TRBV19; 9 positions match TRBD1. V dropped 0 bases and J dropped 10; count of bases not matched to a gene: 12. Germline-derived CDR1 and CDR2 are LNHDA and SQIVND (reference sequence). The CDR3 consists of 16 residues. CDR3 sequence: CASSIDATGTGKGAFF. The CDR3 DNA reads as TGTGCCAGTAGTATAGACGCCACCGGGACAGGGAAGGGAGCTTTCTTT. The whole variable domain, filled in from reference TRBV19 and TRBJ1-1, reads DGGITQSPKYLFRKEGQNVTLSCEQNLNHDAMYWYRQDPGQGLRLIYYSQIVNDFQKGDIAEGYSVSREKKESFPLTVTSAQKNPTAFYLCASSIDATGTGKGAFFGQGTRLTVV.

The CDR3 sequence: CASSLGLAGGGADTQYF. The CDR3 coding sequence is TGCGCCAGCAGCTTGGGACTAGCGGGAGGTGGGGCAGATACGCAGTATTTT. The chain links TRBV5-1 to TRBJ2-3, with 13 bases identical to TRBD2. Germline assignment: CDR1 SGHRS and CDR2 YFSETQ. V lost 0 bases, J lost 4 bases, and 5 bases stayed unmatched. The CDR3 length is 17 residues.

V usage is TRBV6-6 and J usage is TRBJ2-1; TRBD2 agrees at 8 bases. The CDR3 runs to 13 residues. Trimming took 10 bases from V and 5 from J; bases not matched to a gene: 7. Germline lookup yields CDR1 MNHNY and CDR2 SVGAGI (reference sequence). CDR3: CATEREPHNEQFF. Written as DNA, the CDR3 is TGTGCCACAGAGCGGGAGCCTCACAATGAGCAGTTCTTC.

This sequence joins TRBV3-1 (or the pseudogene TRBV3-2) and TRBJ2-1, with TRBD2 identical over 9 bases. The germline gives CDR1 LGHDT, CDR2 YNNKEL (reference sequence). CDR3 length: 14 residues. The ends lost 4 bases at V and 7 bases at J; junction bases unmatched: 5. The DNA for the CDR3 is TGTGCCAGCAGCCCGGGACTAGCCCCTAATGAGCAGTTCTTC. Protein sequence: CASSPGLAPNEQFF.

The genes are TRBV4-2 and TRBJ1-1; 9 bases are shared with TRBD1. CDR1 is LGHNA and CDR2 is YNFKEQ in the germline V gene. V trimming: 6 bases; J trimming: 8 bases; junction bases outside the gene matches: 10. CDR3 length: 14 residues. CDR3 sequence: CASRFTGGASEAFF. CDR3 bases: TGTGCCAGCAGATTCACAGGGGGCGCGTCCGAAGCTTTCTTT.

V usage is TRBV11-2 and J usage is TRBJ2-3, with TRBD2 matching over 13 bases. CDR1 and CDR2 from the germline V gene are SGHAT and FQNNGV. V shed 8 bases and J 4 bases; nucleotides not matched to a gene: 9. The CDR3 is 16 residues long. The chain's CDR3 is CASHARLAGGPDTQYF. The CDR3 region has the DNA TGTGCCAGCCACGCGAGACTAGCGGGAGGACCAGATACGCAGTATTTT. Complete variable domain (other parts from reference TRBV11-2 and TRBJ2-3): EAGVAQSPRYKIIEKRQSVAFWCNPISGHATLYWYQQILGQGPKLLIQFQNNGVVDDSQLPKDRFSAERLKGVDSTLKIQPAKLEDSAVYLCASHARLAGGPDTQYFGPGTRLTVL.

The chain recombines TRBV9 with TRBJ2-1; 8 bases line up with TRBD2. This CDR3 region has 16 residues. CDR1 and CDR2 from the germline V gene are SGDLS and YYNGEE. J gave up 5 bases and V 2 bases, and 9 bases lay outside the gene matches. The CDR3 spells CASSVGGAASDNEQFF. The CDR3 DNA sequence: TGTGCCAGCAGCGTCGGGGGGGCGGCCTCGGACAATGAGCAGTTCTTC.

The chain links TRBV6-1 to TRBJ2-2; D ambiguous. V lost 1 base to trimming and J lost 0 bases, with 12 bases between them. Germline values: CDR1 MNHNS, CDR2 SASEGT. There are 17 residues in the CDR3. In nucleotides, the CDR3 is TGTGCCAGCAGTGAAGTTCGAGGAAACGCGAACACCGGGGAGCTGTTTTTT. It codes for CASSEVRGNANTGELFF.

The chain carries TRBV9 and TRBJ1-1, with D uncertain. The V gene's germline CDR1 is SGDLS and CDR2 YYNGEE. Between the trimmed V and J ends, which lost 4 bases and 1 base, there was a span of 14 bases. CDR3 length: 15 residues. CDR3 coding DNA: TGTGCCAGCAGCTCGGCGGCGGGGAAGAACACTGAAGCTTTCTTT. This gives the protein CASSSAAGKNTEAFF.

The chain links TRBV2 to TRBJ2-3; tentative D call: TRBD2 (6 bases). Germline V gene lookup returns CDR1 SNHLY and CDR2 FYNNEI. The ends were cut back, 8 bases at V and 1 base at J, with 16 bases in the middle. This CDR3 spans 15 amino acids. CDR3 DNA sequence: TGTGCCAGCCCGGTTGGTAGCGGAGGCACAGATACGCAGTATTTT. Protein: CASPVGSGGTDTQYF.

The rearrangement uses TRBV7-9 and TRBJ2-2; 7 nucleotides align to TRBD2. Germline V CDR1 and CDR2: SEHNR, FQNEAQ (reference sequence). The CDR3 runs 17 residues. V lost 2 bases to trimming and J lost 4 bases; unmatched junction nucleotides: 10. The CDR3, as DNA: TGTGCCAGCAGCTTATTGTCGGGGAGGGCCTTCACCGGGGAGCTGTTTTTT. Amino acid sequence: CASSLLSGRAFTGELFF.

The chain is built from TRBV30 and TRBJ2-7, with TRBD2 matching over 9 bases. CDR1 is GTSNPN, CDR2 SVGIG, per germline (reference sequence). V was pared by 3 bases and J by 4 bases, with 7 bases of the junction left unmatched. There are 14 residues in the CDR3. The CDR3 DNA follows: TGTGCCTGGAGCCCTGGGGGACTAGCATACGAGCAGTACTTC. This encodes CAWSPGGLAYEQYF.

The chain carries TRBV28 and TRBJ2-7, with 7 bases identical to TRBD1. Germline V gene sequence: CDR1 MDHEN, CDR2 SYDVKM. The CDR3 is 13 amino acids. V was clipped by 6 bases and J by 3 bases; unmatched bases: 5. This CDR3 reads CASSPPGGYEQYF. In nucleotides, the CDR3 is TGTGCCAGCAGCCCCCCAGGGGGCTACGAGCAGTACTTC.

This chain joins TRBV18 and TRBJ2-6; tentative D call: TRBD1 (6 bases). The CDR3 consists of 18 residues. Germline-derived CDR1 and CDR2 are KGHSH and LQKENI. Trimming removed 2 bases at V and 1 base at J, with 15 bases between. CDR3 protein: CASSPGQGRGSGANVLTF. CDR3 sequence (DNA): TGTGCCAGCTCACCAGGCCAAGGCAGGGGTTCTGGGGCCAACGTCCTGACTTTC.

V is TRBV7-8 and J is TRBJ2-5; 11 nucleotides agree with TRBD2. CDR3 length: 15 residues. J lost 5 bases, V lost 5 bases, and 7 bases had no gene match. Germline CDR1 is SGHVS and CDR2 is FQNEAQ. The chain's CDR3 is CASSPGTSGVETQYF. CDR3 DNA: TGTGCCAGCAGCCCGGGGACTAGCGGTGTCGAGACCCAGTACTTC.

The J gene is TRBJ2-7, the V gene TRBV30; maybe TRBD2 (6 bases). Germline loops: CDR1 GTSNPN, CDR2 SVGIG (reference sequence). The V end lost 4 bases, the J end lost 2 bases, and 12 bases lay between the germline ends. This CDR3 spans 13 amino acids. CDR3 nucleotides: TGTGCCTGGACTCGGGACTTCCCCTACGAGCAGTACTTC. Translated, it gives CAWTRDFPYEQYF. Based on the CDR3 plus reference TRBV30 and TRBJ2-7, the full variable domain is SQTIHQWPATLVQPVGSPLSLECTVEGTSNPNLYWYRQAAGRGLQLLFYSVGIGQISSEVPQNLSASRPQDRQFILSSKKLLLSDSGFYLCAWTRDFPYEQYFGPGTRLTVT.

V and J are TRBV6-6 and TRBJ2-1; weak D call: TRBD1 (6 bases). The CDR3 has 13 residues. V lost 5 bases and J lost 5, with 10 bases in between. Germline V lookup: CDR1 MNHNY, CDR2 SVGAGI (reference sequence). This CDR3 is CASSRNRDNEQFF. The CDR3 DNA is TGTGCCAGCAGTCGCAACAGGGACAATGAGCAGTTCTTC.

In nucleotides, the CDR3 is TGTGCCAGCAGTGAAGAGACAGGGTACACTGAAGCTTTCTTT. Translated, it gives CASSEETGYTEAFF. The genes are TRBV6-1 and TRBJ1-1; 7 bases line up with TRBD1. Trimming cost V 1 base and J 3 bases; bases outside gene matches: 2. Germline lookup yields CDR1 MNHNS and CDR2 SASEGT. The CDR3 sequence is 14 residues long.

CDR3 amino acids: CASSLRRSTDTQYF. In nucleotides, the CDR3 is TGTGCCAGCAGCTTAAGGCGGAGCACAGATACGCAGTATTTT. The chain has TRBV11-3 and TRBJ2-3, with D uncertain. V lost 2 bases, J lost 0 bases, and 6 bases lay in between. The CDR3 has 14 residues. Germline CDR1 is SGHNT and CDR2 is YENEEA.

The chain links TRBV23-1 to TRBJ2-1, with TRBD1 identical over 9 bases. TRBV23-1 is identified as an open reading frame with a role that is uncertain. With V trimmed by 6 bases and J by 5 bases, 5 bases remained unmatched. CDR3 length: 14 amino acids. This CDR3 reads CASRKGQGHNEQFF. For the CDR3, the DNA is TGCGCCAGCAGGAAAGGACAGGGGCACAATGAGCAGTTCTTC.